The 10 T cell receptor beta chains below were found in one sample sequenced in a study of chemoradiotherapy in HPV16-positive cancers. Clones were sequenced by immunoSEQ multiplex PCR, and TCRdb holds only the in-frame ones, with some missing. The data contain about 35,000 clones, 92% of them singletons. Sequencing used blood, obtained from a patient who underwent chemoradiotherapy. These receptors all come from a human donor with HPV-associated anogenital cancer.

The V call is TRBV18, the J call TRBJ1-6, with 9 bases matching TRBD1. The germline V gene has CDR1 KGHSH and CDR2 LQKENI. The CDR3 sequence is 15 residues long. The V gene end was trimmed by 3 bases and the J gene end by 11 bases; junction bases not matched to a gene: 8. CDR3 in DNA: TGTGCCAGCTCACCTCGCAGGACAGGGGAGGCACCCCTCCACTTT. It encodes CASSPRRTGEAPLHF. Supplemented by reference TRBV18 and TRBJ1-6, the full variable domain reads NAGVMQNPRHLVRRRGQEARLRCSPMKGHSHVYWYRQLPEEGLKFMVYLQKENIIDESGMPKERFSAEFPKEGPSILRIQQVVRGDSAAYFCASSPRRTGEAPLHFGNGTRLTVT.

The gene calls are TRBV11-3 and TRBJ2-1; D is undetermined. Looked up from germline, CDR1 is SGHNT and CDR2 is YENEEA. This CDR3 region has 11 residues. Deletions cut 4 bases from V and 8 bases from J, with 6 bases between. The CDR3 DNA is TGTGCCAGCAGCTCCTCAGATGAGCAGTTCTTC. Translation: CASSSSDEQFF.

The chain has TRBV19 and TRBJ2-2; no clear D. The germline gives CDR1 LNHDA, CDR2 SQIVND (reference sequence). The CDR3 spans 14 residues. With 3 bases removed from V and 3 bases from J, the gap between germline ends came to 8 bases. The CDR3 is CASSIPQYTGELFF. DNA for the CDR3: TGTGCCAGTAGTATTCCCCAGTACACCGGGGAGCTGTTTTTT.

This chain joins TRBV5-1 and TRBJ1-2, with D unresolved. This CDR3 contains 13 residues. Germline V CDR1 and CDR2: SGHRS, YFSETQ. Trimming removed 4 bases at V and 1 base at J, with 8 bases between. The CDR3 region has the DNA TGCGCCAGCAGCCTGAACTATAACTATGGCTACACCTTC. It translates to CASSLNYNYGYTF.

This chain joins TRBV7-6 and TRBJ1-2, with a weak D call TRBD1 (5 bases). The CDR3 consists of 14 residues. Trimming took 4 bases from V and 4 from J, leaving 13 bases between them. Germline CDR1 reads SGHVS; CDR2 reads FNYEAQ. CDR3 protein: CASSSLDTSYGYTF. The CDR3 DNA reads TGTGCCAGCAGCTCCCTGGACACAAGCTATGGCTACACCTTC.

This clone was picked up one time. The V gene is TRBV2, the J gene TRBJ1-3; D call uncertain. The CDR3 consists of 11 residues. V dropped 5 bases and J dropped 2 bases, with 1 base sitting between them. Germline loops: CDR1 SNHLY, CDR2 FYNNEI. The CDR3 spells CASSPGNTIYF. The CDR3, as DNA: TGTGCCAGCAGTCCTGGAAACACCATATATTTT.

J is TRBJ2-3 and V is TRBV7-9, with 14 bases matching TRBD2. There are 16 residues in the CDR3. Germline assignment: CDR1 SEHNR and CDR2 FQNEAQ (reference sequence). V lost 5 bases to trimming and J lost 4 bases; unmatched junction nucleotides: 5. CDR3 sequence: CASSPTSGGASDTQYF. CDR3 DNA: TGTGCCAGCAGCCCGACTAGCGGGGGGGCCTCAGATACGCAGTATTTT.

The chain employs TRBV5-4 and TRBJ2-5, with unresolved D. This CDR3 spans 14 amino acids. Germline CDR1 and CDR2: SGHNT and YYREEE (reference sequence). The V gene lost 4 bases and the J gene lost 5 bases, with 15 bases spanning the gap. DNA of the CDR3: TGTGCCAGCAGCCGGTGGGGTTTCAGGGAGACCCAGTACTTC. Protein: CASSRWGFRETQYF.

This chain connects TRBV27 to TRBJ1-5; weak D call: TRBD1 (5 bases). Germline V CDR1 and CDR2: MNHEY, SMNVEV (reference sequence). V was pared by 2 bases and J by 3 bases, with 17 bases between. CDR3 length: 17 residues. CDR3 residues: CASSLKGRQLNNQPQHF. The CDR3 DNA is TGTGCCAGCAGTTTAAAGGGGCGGCAGTTGAACAATCAGCCCCAGCATTTT.

The V call is TRBV2, the J call TRBJ2-7, with no clear D. CDR3 length: 12 residues. Germline CDR1 reads SNHLY; CDR2 reads FYNNEI. V shed 5 bases and J shed 6 bases, with 11 bases lying between them. The CDR3 loop is CASSSPPGEQYF. CDR3 sequence (DNA): TGTGCCAGCAGTTCTCCCCCCGGCGAGCAGTACTTC. The full variable domain, with the rest looked up from reference TRBV2 and TRBJ2-7, is EPEVTQTPSHQVTQMGQEVILRCVPISNHLYFYWYRQILGQKVEFLVSFYNNEISEKSEIFDDQFSVERPDGSNFTLKIRSTKLEDSAMYFCASSSPPGEQYFGPGTRLTVT.